This TCR beta chain was obtained from a study of blood T cell repertoires in COVID-19. In the study overall: COVID-19 samples from acute and convalescent phases originated in the United States, Italy and Spain.

With V trimmed by 4 bases and J by 0 bases, 5 bases remained unmatched. Germline CDR1 SGHTA, CDR2 FQGNSA. CDR3 size: 16 residues. Per the study methods: From reference gene primer amplification, estimates of nucleated cell counts were derived. Method: immunoSEQ multiplex PCR; TCRdb's copy keeps in-frame clones and lacks some. V and J calls and clone size come straight from that table; D and trimming were deduced from the DNA. This table has 99,000 or so clones, roughly 91% appearing once. Sequenced material: peripheral blood. The sequence was collected from a human donor in a cohort sampled during active COVID-19. The chain has TRBV7-2 and TRBJ2-4, with TRBD1 identical over 8 bases. DNA of the CDR3: TGTGCCAGCAGCTCCGGACAGGGCCTAGCCAAAAACATTCAGTACTTC. Protein sequence: CASSSGQGLAKNIQYF.